The clone carrying this TCR beta chain has only a few counts. Trimming cost V 6 bases and J 5 bases; bases outside gene matches: 11. This CDR3 is built from 15 residues. Germline CDR1 and CDR2: MNHEY and SVGAGI. Use of 60 Vbeta and 13 Jbeta primers characterized the PCR. Original processing notes: Tens of millions of unique TCR beta chains, roughly 10 million shared, were counted in a later analysis. Data came from immunoSEQ multiplex PCR; TCRdb stores just in-frame clones and leaves some out. The V and J calls and clone size are taken from that table; D and trimming were inferred from the DNA. The table includes approximately 250,000 clones, 70% to 90% detected once. This entry belongs to a study of cytomegalovirus exposure and HLA in healthy donors.

The sequence came from a girl aged 2 to 10 in good health and CMV-seronegative. The chain has TRBV6-5 and TRBJ2-7, with 9 positions matching TRBD1. The sequenced sample was PBMCs. CDR3 sequence reads: CASRNRGRIAHEQYF. The CDR3 nucleotides read TGTGCCAGCAGAAACAGGGGGCGAATTGCCCACGAGCAGTACTTC.